This T cell receptor beta chain was profiled in a study of response to subunit inactivated influenza vaccine. Only a few counts were recorded for this clonotype. Its matching antigen is unknown. TCRdb fed the RT-PCR reads into MiXCR, producing one record per CDR3 protein. The data contain about half a million distinct CDR3 sequences, approximately 9.9% of them singletons. CDR1 and CDR2 from the germline V gene are SGHRS and YFSETQ. The ends were cut back, 8 bases at V and 9 bases at J, with 15 bases in the middle. The CDR3 totals 12 residues. Study conclusions and caveats: Authors suggested each seasonal flu vaccination may recruit only limited numbers of new T cells.

The chain employs TRBV5-1 and TRBJ2-1; the D call may be TRBD1 or TRBD2 (5 bases each). Sequences were derived from PBMCs from blood, sampled around seven weeks after vaccination. The clonotype originates from a man aged 45-65 years who received an inactivated influenza vaccine. CDR3 loop: CASNDEGTEQFF. In DNA form, the CDR3 reads TGCGCCAGTAACGACGAGGGGACTGAGCAGTTCTTC.